This T cell receptor beta chain stems from a study of T cells expressing NK-cell markers. Overall study context: Sorted T-cell subsets CD3+CD56+NKG2C+, CD3+CD56+NKG2C- and CD3+CD56-NKG2C+ were TCR beta-sequenced. Of eight sequenced donors, seven were HCMV-seropositive and one HCMV-seronegative.

About this clonotype: No antigen is known for it.

Study-wide points: Certain NKG2C+ T cell clones were expanded, and their HCMV specificity remained unclear.

Beta-chain TCR cDNA was generated via 5'RACE template switching with UMIs. TCRdb derives one entry per CDR3 protein from the 5' RACE reads, leaving out DNA. The sample holds hundreds of thousands of distinct CDR3 sequences. This CDR3 comprises 15 residues. The origin of this receptor is a woman between 18 and 69 years old in good health. Sequenced input: blood T cells: a sorted CD56 or NKG2C T cell subset, CD4+ or CD8+ T cells, or bulk PBMC T cells (not recorded which). The chain uses TRBV12-3 or TRBV12-4 and TRBJ2-2. CDR3 amino acids: CASSRERRGTGELFF.